These 32 T cell receptor beta chains were sequenced from one sample in a study of regulatory T cells in long-lasting Graves disease. The time point denotes: newly diagnosed GD, antithyroid drugs for less than 3 months. TCR sequences were obtained from RNA taken from PBMCs. Sequencing libraries for TCR beta were prepared with iRepertoire HTBI primers and Arm-PCR of CDR3 regions. TCRdb analysed the multiplex PCR reads with MiXCR anew, one entry per CDR3 protein. This sample has roughly 400,000 distinct CDR3 sequences, with approximately 16% found just once. These sequences were also reported in another study, on T cells in Graves' hyperthyroidism and ophthalmopathy.

The sequences come from peripheral blood mononuclear cells (PBMCs), collected at new diagnosis, from a patient treated with antithyroid drugs. The receptors shown here come from a middle-aged woman with Graves disease.

The V call is TRBV6-5, the J call TRBJ1-2; a weak D match, TRBD1 (6 bases). CDR3 length equals 16 residues. V shed 4 bases and J shed 4 bases, with 19 bases lying between them. Per germline, CDR1 MNHEY and CDR2 SVGAGI. CDR3 protein: CASSFGQPQFGYGYTF. In nucleotides, the CDR3 is TGTGCCAGCAGTTTCGGACAGCCACAGTTTGGCTATGGCTACACCTTC.

In this sample, this clonotype turned up many times. This chain joins TRBV11-3 and TRBJ2-2; D is unresolved. Germline assignment: CDR1 SGHNT and CDR2 YENEEA. Trimming took off 7 bases at V and 4 bases at J, with 7 bases between the two ends. This CDR3 has 12 amino acids. The CDR3 region is CASTPFTGELFF. CDR3 nucleotide sequence: TGTGCCAGCACCCCTTTCACCGGGGAGCTGTTTTTT.

The rearrangement links TRBV20-1 to TRBJ2-1; TRBD2 matches at 9 bases. With V trimmed by 1 base and J by 7 bases, 8 bases remained unmatched. The CDR3 is 15 residues long. Germline loops: CDR1 DFQATT, CDR2 SNEGSKA (reference sequence). The CDR3 protein is CSARVSSGRLNEQFF. In nucleotides, the CDR3 is TGCAGTGCTAGAGTTTCCAGCGGGAGGCTAAATGAGCAGTTCTTC.

The count of this clonotype is one. The V gene is TRBV15, the J gene TRBJ1-2, with 7 bases fitting TRBD1. Germline V gene data show CDR1 as LNHNV and CDR2 as YYDKDF (reference sequence). The V and J ends lost 4 bases and 0 bases, in that order; junction bases with no gene match: 11. The CDR3 totals 17 residues. CDR3 sequence (DNA): TGTGCCACCAGCACGGGGACAGCTCCAACTTCTAACTATGGCTACACCTTC. This gives the protein CATSTGTAPTSNYGYTF.

This clonotype was seen a handful of times. The J gene is TRBJ1-3, the V gene TRBV13, with D possibly TRBD1 on 5 matching bases. The CDR3 is 14 amino acids. V shed 11 bases and J shed 4 bases, with 18 bases lying between them. Germline V gene lookup returns CDR1 PRHDT and CDR2 FYEKMQ (reference sequence). CDR3 sequence: CASQYRSGGNTIYF. As DNA, the CDR3 is TGTGCCTCACAGTACAGGTCTGGCGGAAACACCATATATTTT.

The CDR3 coding sequence is TGTGCCAGCAGCCAAGCCGGGACCACAAATCAGCCCCAGCATTTT. Translated: CASSQAGTTNQPQHF. The chain recombines TRBV4-2 with TRBJ1-5, with D perhaps TRBD1 (5 bases). Trimming cost V 1 base and J 4 bases, with 11 bases left between them. The CDR3 has 15 residues. From germline, CDR1 is LGHNA and CDR2 YNFKEQ.

This clonotype was counted only a few times. The chain links TRBV7-6 to TRBJ2-1; D possibly matches TRBD1 or TRBD2 (6 bases each). The ends were cut back, 5 bases at V and 2 bases at J, with 19 bases in the middle. The CDR3 consists of 17 residues. CDR1 and CDR2 (germline): SGHVS, FNYEAQ. Written as DNA, the CDR3 is TGTGCCAGCAGCCCGACCCGAGGGGGGAACCCCTACAATGAGCAGTTCTTC. Translating it yields CASSPTRGGNPYNEQFF.

This clonotype was found a few times. V gene TRBV24-1 combines with J gene TRBJ2-3; perhaps TRBD1 as D (5 bases). The germline V gene encodes CDR1 KGHDR and CDR2 SFDVKD. CDR3 length: 15 amino acids. V dropped 2 bases and J dropped 6 bases, with 14 bases sitting between them. The CDR3 loop is CATSDSDTGADTQYF. CDR3 coding DNA: TGTGCCACCAGTGATTCCGATACTGGGGCGGATACGCAGTATTTT.

This clonotype was seen ten or more times. V and J are TRBV28 and TRBJ2-7, with D possibly called TRBD1 or TRBD2 (7 bases each). This CDR3 is built from 13 residues. Germline-derived CDR1 and CDR2 are MDHEN and SYDVKM. V was shortened by 6 bases and J by 5 bases, with 14 bases between the two germline ends. CDR3 DNA sequence: TGTGCCAGCAGCCGACAGGGAGGGAACGAGCAGTACTTC. As protein: CASSRQGGNEQYF. Looking up the rest from reference TRBV28 and TRBJ2-7 gives the full variable domain: DVKVTQSSRYLVKRTGEKVFLECVQDMDHENMFWYRQDPGLGLRLIYFSYDVKMKEKGDIPEGYSVSREKKERFSLILESASTNQTSMYLCASSRQGGNEQYFGPGTRLTVT.

V gene TRBV19 combines with J gene TRBJ2-7; TRBD1 matches 10 bases. Germline V lookup: CDR1 LNHDA, CDR2 SQIVND (reference sequence). The CDR3 covers 15 residues. The trim removed 1 base at V and 2 bases at J, leaving 2 bases unmatched. CDR3 nucleotides: TGTGCCAGTAGTATAGGGACAGGGGGGACCTACGAGCAGTACTTC. It encodes CASSIGTGGTYEQYF.

V gene TRBV19 combines with J gene TRBJ2-7; D is uncertain. The germline CDR1 and CDR2 sequences are LNHDA and SQIVND (reference sequence). The CDR3 is 12 residues long. Trimming cost V 5 bases and J 3 bases, with 8 bases left between them. The CDR3 sequence is CASSGRHYEQYF. CDR3 nucleotide sequence: TGTGCCAGTAGTGGCCGACACTACGAGCAGTACTTC.

This clonotype has just a few counts. V is TRBV18 and J is TRBJ2-2; 9 nucleotides line up with TRBD1. The CDR3 is made up of 17 amino acids. Germline assignment: CDR1 KGHSH and CDR2 LQKENI. J gave up 2 bases and V 1 base, and 5 bases lay outside the gene matches. The CDR3 region has the DNA TGTGCCAGCTCACCACGATCGGGACAGGGAAACACCGGGGAGCTGTTTTTT. It codes for CASSPRSGQGNTGELFF.

This clonotype was counted ten times or more. The gene calls are TRBV3-1 and TRBJ1-6; 7 nucleotides match TRBD1. The CDR3 is 15 amino acids. The germline V gene encodes CDR1 LGHDT and CDR2 YNNKEL (reference sequence). Trimming took 3 bases from V and 8 from J; bases not matched to a gene: 7. CDR3 DNA: TGTGCCAGCAGCCATGAGGGGGCTTTGTATTCACCCCTCCACTTT. The encoded protein is CASSHEGALYSPLHF.

This clonotype was picked up many times. The chain combines TRBV29-1 with TRBJ1-1; D call uncertain. CDR1 and CDR2 (germline): SQVTM, ANQGSEA. This CDR3 has 13 amino acids. The V end lost 8 bases, the J end lost 2 bases, and 15 bases lay between the germline ends. The chain's CDR3 is CSTPSEGNTEAFF. The CDR3, as DNA: TGCAGCACCCCTTCGGAGGGAAACACTGAAGCTTTCTTT.

A few counts support this clonotype. J is TRBJ1-1 and V is TRBV29-1; D is perhaps TRBD1 (5 bases). This CDR3 contains 13 residues. CDR1 and CDR2 (germline): SQVTM, ANQGSEA. The V end lost 4 bases, the J end lost 1 base, and 10 bases lay between the germline ends. The DNA of the CDR3 is TGCAGCGTTGTCGGGGACGGGAACACTGAAGCTTTCTTT. Protein sequence: CSVVGDGNTEAFF. The full variable domain, completed using reference TRBV29-1 and TRBJ1-1, is SAVISQKPSRDICQRGTSLTIQCQVDSQVTMMFWYRQQPGQSLTLIATANQGSEATYESGFVIDKFPISRPNLTFSTLTVSNMSPEDSSIYLCSVVGDGNTEAFFGQGTRLTVV.

This clonotype was recorded many times. The chain combines TRBV24-1 with TRBJ1-5; 8 bases fit TRBD1. V dropped 7 bases and J dropped 8; count of bases not matched to a gene: 3. The germline CDR1 and CDR2 sequences are KGHDR and SFDVKD. The CDR3 totals 12 residues. The CDR3: CATRQGDEPQHF. The CDR3 DNA sequence: TGTGCCACCAGACAGGGGGACGAGCCCCAGCATTTT.

This chain joins TRBV7-2 and TRBJ1-2, with D possibly being TRBD1 (5 bases). The CDR3 is 19 residues long. The V gene lost 5 bases and the J gene lost 3 bases, with 28 bases spanning the gap. From germline, CDR1 is SGHTA and CDR2 FQGNSA. The CDR3 protein is CASSHINDKFKTGDYGYTF. CDR3 in DNA: TGTGCCAGCAGCCATATTAACGACAAGTTCAAAACGGGGGACTATGGCTACACCTTC.

J is TRBJ2-1 and V is TRBV20-1; D is unresolved. Germline CDR1 is DFQATT and CDR2 is SNEGSKA (reference sequence). Trimming stripped 3 bases from V and 0 bases from J, with 12 bases between. CDR3 length: 15 residues. Here the CDR3 reads CSASPGRSSYNEQFF. The CDR3 DNA reads TGCAGTGCTAGTCCGGGTAGGAGCTCCTACAATGAGCAGTTCTTC.

This clonotype was seen ten or more times. The rearrangement uses TRBV12-3 or TRBV12-4 and TRBJ2-3; 7 positions agree with TRBD1. V was clipped by 5 bases and J by 4 bases; unmatched bases: 30. The CDR3 contains 22 residues. The CDR3 coding sequence is TGTGCCAGCAGTCTTGCCGGGACAGTAGGTTGGAGTCTCCTAGGTTTTGCAGATACGCAGTATTTT. Amino acid sequence: CASSLAGTVGWSLLGFADTQYF.

This clonotype was observed many times. The chain employs TRBV28 and TRBJ2-2; 11 bases are shared with TRBD2. The CDR3 sequence is 17 residues long. With V trimmed by 6 bases and J by 4 bases, 10 bases remained unmatched. In germline, CDR1 is MDHEN, CDR2 SYDVKM. This chain's CDR3 is CASSLMGLAGGTGELFF. The CDR3 nucleotides read TGTGCCAGCAGCTTAATGGGTCTAGCGGGAGGCACCGGGGAGCTGTTTTTT.

The table lists this clonotype with many counts. CDR3 sequence: CAISESGGVQETQYF. CDR3 sequence (DNA): TGTGCCATCAGTGAGTCCGGAGGGGTCCAAGAGACCCAGTACTTC. This chain connects TRBV10-3 to TRBJ2-5, with D possibly being TRBD2 (6 bases). This CDR3 has 15 amino acids. Germline V CDR1 and CDR2: ENHRY, SYGVKD. V was shortened by 0 bases and J by 1 base, with 9 bases between the two germline ends.

CDR3 amino acids: CAWTQSGTSGGLQNEQFF. The CDR3, as DNA: TGTGCCTGGACCCAATCCGGGACTAGCGGGGGTCTACAGAATGAGCAGTTCTTC. The chain carries TRBV30 and TRBJ2-1; TRBD2 agrees at 14 bases. This CDR3 is 18 amino acids long. The trim removed 4 bases at V and 7 bases at J, leaving 15 bases unmatched. Germline V lookup: CDR1 GTSNPN, CDR2 SVGIG (reference sequence).

This clonotype was seen repeatedly, ten times or more. V is TRBV20-1 and J is TRBJ2-2, with TRBD2 matching 8 bases. The V and J ends lost 2 bases and 8 bases, in that order; junction bases with no gene match: 7. This CDR3 is built from 14 residues. Germline-derived CDR1 and CDR2 are DFQATT and SNEGSKA (reference sequence). Here the CDR3 reads CSARPPGLEGELFF. The DNA of the CDR3 is TGCAGTGCTAGACCTCCGGGACTAGAAGGGGAGCTGTTTTTT.

This clonotype came up many times. This chain joins TRBV11-3 and TRBJ2-5; tentative D call: TRBD2 (5 bases). With 1 base removed from V and 5 bases from J, the gap between germline ends came to 11 bases. Germline V gene sequence: CDR1 SGHNT, CDR2 YENEEA. CDR3 length: 14 residues. CDR3 sequence (DNA): TGTGCCAGCAGCTTAGCAGAGTCGGGGGAGACCCAGTACTTC. Translated, it gives CASSLAESGETQYF.

This clonotype has ten or more counts. The J gene is TRBJ2-7, the V gene TRBV11-3, with D perhaps matching TRBD1 (6 bases). V lost 5 bases and J lost 0, with 11 bases in between. The CDR3 has 14 residues. Per the germline V gene, CDR1 is SGHNT and CDR2 is YENEEA. As DNA, the CDR3 is TGTGCCAGCAGCCCTCGACAGGACTCCTACGAGCAGTACTTC. The encoded protein is CASSPRQDSYEQYF.

In its sample, this clonotype was seen many times. The chain has TRBV11-1 and TRBJ1-3, with D possibly TRBD1 on 5 matching bases. The length of the CDR3 is 14 residues. Germline V gene data show CDR1 as SGHAT and CDR2 as FQDESV (reference sequence). V was shortened by 8 bases and J by 3 bases, with 14 bases between the two germline ends. CDR3 in DNA: TGTGCCAGCGCAAGCGGGACGCTTGGAAACACCATATATTTT. Its translation: CASASGTLGNTIYF.

This clonotype was counted only a few times. The chain carries TRBV5-6 and TRBJ2-1; no firm D call. The CDR3 is 12 amino acids. Germline-derived CDR1 and CDR2 are SGHDT and YYEEEE. The ends were cut back, 3 bases at V and 10 bases at J, with 11 bases in the middle. CDR3 protein: CASSSGRLEQFF. In DNA, the CDR3 is TGTGCCAGCAGCTCTGGACGGTTGGAGCAGTTCTTC.

The table lists this clonotype with a few counts. This rearrangement joins TRBV6-1 to TRBJ2-1; D gene uncertain. The CDR3 is made up of 14 amino acids. V was clipped by 2 bases and J by 0 bases, with 5 bases between them. CDR1 and CDR2 (germline): MNHNS, SASEGT. CDR3 amino acids: CASSESASYNEQFF. CDR3 in DNA: TGTGCCAGCAGTGAATCCGCCTCCTACAATGAGCAGTTCTTC.

This clonotype was seen ten or more times. This chain uses TRBV3-1 with TRBJ2-1; the D gene is possibly TRBD2 (6 bases). V was trimmed by 0 bases and J by 5 bases, leaving 14 bases between them. CDR3 length: 16 amino acids. Germline values: CDR1 LGHDT, CDR2 YNNKEL (reference sequence). The CDR3 sequence: CASSQDPAGRHNEQFF. CDR3 nucleotide sequence: TGTGCCAGCAGCCAAGATCCTGCGGGGCGGCACAATGAGCAGTTCTTC.

In its sample, this clonotype was seen many times. The chain is built from TRBV2 and TRBJ2-7, with TRBD2 matching 11 bases. Trimming cost V 4 bases and J 4 bases; bases outside gene matches: 6. Germline CDR1 and CDR2: SNHLY and FYNNEI. The CDR3 loop spans 15 amino acids. The CDR3 loop is CASSVGTSGSYEQYF. In nucleotides, the CDR3 is TGTGCCAGCAGTGTCGGAACTAGCGGGAGTTACGAGCAGTACTTC.

This clonotype showed up many times. V and J are TRBV7-2 and TRBJ2-3; 10 nucleotides line up with TRBD2. With 5 bases clipped from V and 1 base from J, the junction kept 3 bases outside the gene matches. The CDR3 is 15 amino acids. Germline V gives CDR1 SGHTA, CDR2 FQGNSA. CDR3 region: CASSQGLAGTDTQYF. CDR3 in DNA: TGTGCCAGCAGCCAAGGACTAGCGGGCACAGATACGCAGTATTTT. The variable domain in full, completed from reference TRBV7-2 and TRBJ2-3, reads GAGVSQSPSNKVTEKGKDVELRCDPISGHTALYWYRQSLGQGLEFLIYFQGNSAPDKSGLPSDRFSAERTGGSVSTLTIQRTQQEDSAVYLCASSQGLAGTDTQYFGPGTRLTVL.

The chain joins TRBV5-1 to TRBJ2-1, with D unresolved. The germline CDR1 and CDR2 sequences are SGHRS and YFSETQ. The CDR3 runs to 11 residues. Trimming stripped 0 bases from V and 9 bases from J, with 4 bases between. CDR3: CASSLGSEQFF. The CDR3 bases are TGCGCCAGCAGCTTGGGAAGTGAGCAGTTCTTC.